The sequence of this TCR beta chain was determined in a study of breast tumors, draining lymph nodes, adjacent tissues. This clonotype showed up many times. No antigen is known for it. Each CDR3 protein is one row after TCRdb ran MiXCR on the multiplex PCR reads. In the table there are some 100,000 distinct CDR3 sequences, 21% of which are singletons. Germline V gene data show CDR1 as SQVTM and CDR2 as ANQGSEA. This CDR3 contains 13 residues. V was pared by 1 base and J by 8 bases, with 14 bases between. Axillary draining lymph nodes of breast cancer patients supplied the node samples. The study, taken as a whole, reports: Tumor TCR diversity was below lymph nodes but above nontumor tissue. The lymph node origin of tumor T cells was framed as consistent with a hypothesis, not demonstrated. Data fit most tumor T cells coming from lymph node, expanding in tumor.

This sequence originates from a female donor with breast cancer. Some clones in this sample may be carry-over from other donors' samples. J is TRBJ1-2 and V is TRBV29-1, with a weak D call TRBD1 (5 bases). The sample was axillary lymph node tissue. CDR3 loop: CSVEVVGEGGYTF. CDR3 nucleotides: TGCAGCGTTGAAGTGGTAGGGGAGGGGGGCTACACCTTC.